This T cell receptor (beta chain) derives from a study of blood T cells in healthy people across ages. The second PCR ran roughly 7 to 11 cycles with a sample-barcoded 5' primer and J-beta primers. TCRdb fed the 5' RACE reads into MiXCR, producing one record per CDR3 protein. The sample holds about 1,600,000 distinct CDR3 sequences, roughly 40% seen once. CDR3 size: 17 residues. Germline CDR1 and CDR2: SQVTM and ANQGSEA. The V gene is TRBV29-1, the J gene TRBJ2-3; TRBD2 agrees at 9 bases. The TCR sequence derives from a woman aged 18-29 years in good health. Sequencing input: blood. CDR3: CTLAGDGDDLSTDTQYF. CDR3 DNA: TGCACCTTAGCGGGAGACGGGGACGACCTTAGCACAGATACGCAGTATTTT.